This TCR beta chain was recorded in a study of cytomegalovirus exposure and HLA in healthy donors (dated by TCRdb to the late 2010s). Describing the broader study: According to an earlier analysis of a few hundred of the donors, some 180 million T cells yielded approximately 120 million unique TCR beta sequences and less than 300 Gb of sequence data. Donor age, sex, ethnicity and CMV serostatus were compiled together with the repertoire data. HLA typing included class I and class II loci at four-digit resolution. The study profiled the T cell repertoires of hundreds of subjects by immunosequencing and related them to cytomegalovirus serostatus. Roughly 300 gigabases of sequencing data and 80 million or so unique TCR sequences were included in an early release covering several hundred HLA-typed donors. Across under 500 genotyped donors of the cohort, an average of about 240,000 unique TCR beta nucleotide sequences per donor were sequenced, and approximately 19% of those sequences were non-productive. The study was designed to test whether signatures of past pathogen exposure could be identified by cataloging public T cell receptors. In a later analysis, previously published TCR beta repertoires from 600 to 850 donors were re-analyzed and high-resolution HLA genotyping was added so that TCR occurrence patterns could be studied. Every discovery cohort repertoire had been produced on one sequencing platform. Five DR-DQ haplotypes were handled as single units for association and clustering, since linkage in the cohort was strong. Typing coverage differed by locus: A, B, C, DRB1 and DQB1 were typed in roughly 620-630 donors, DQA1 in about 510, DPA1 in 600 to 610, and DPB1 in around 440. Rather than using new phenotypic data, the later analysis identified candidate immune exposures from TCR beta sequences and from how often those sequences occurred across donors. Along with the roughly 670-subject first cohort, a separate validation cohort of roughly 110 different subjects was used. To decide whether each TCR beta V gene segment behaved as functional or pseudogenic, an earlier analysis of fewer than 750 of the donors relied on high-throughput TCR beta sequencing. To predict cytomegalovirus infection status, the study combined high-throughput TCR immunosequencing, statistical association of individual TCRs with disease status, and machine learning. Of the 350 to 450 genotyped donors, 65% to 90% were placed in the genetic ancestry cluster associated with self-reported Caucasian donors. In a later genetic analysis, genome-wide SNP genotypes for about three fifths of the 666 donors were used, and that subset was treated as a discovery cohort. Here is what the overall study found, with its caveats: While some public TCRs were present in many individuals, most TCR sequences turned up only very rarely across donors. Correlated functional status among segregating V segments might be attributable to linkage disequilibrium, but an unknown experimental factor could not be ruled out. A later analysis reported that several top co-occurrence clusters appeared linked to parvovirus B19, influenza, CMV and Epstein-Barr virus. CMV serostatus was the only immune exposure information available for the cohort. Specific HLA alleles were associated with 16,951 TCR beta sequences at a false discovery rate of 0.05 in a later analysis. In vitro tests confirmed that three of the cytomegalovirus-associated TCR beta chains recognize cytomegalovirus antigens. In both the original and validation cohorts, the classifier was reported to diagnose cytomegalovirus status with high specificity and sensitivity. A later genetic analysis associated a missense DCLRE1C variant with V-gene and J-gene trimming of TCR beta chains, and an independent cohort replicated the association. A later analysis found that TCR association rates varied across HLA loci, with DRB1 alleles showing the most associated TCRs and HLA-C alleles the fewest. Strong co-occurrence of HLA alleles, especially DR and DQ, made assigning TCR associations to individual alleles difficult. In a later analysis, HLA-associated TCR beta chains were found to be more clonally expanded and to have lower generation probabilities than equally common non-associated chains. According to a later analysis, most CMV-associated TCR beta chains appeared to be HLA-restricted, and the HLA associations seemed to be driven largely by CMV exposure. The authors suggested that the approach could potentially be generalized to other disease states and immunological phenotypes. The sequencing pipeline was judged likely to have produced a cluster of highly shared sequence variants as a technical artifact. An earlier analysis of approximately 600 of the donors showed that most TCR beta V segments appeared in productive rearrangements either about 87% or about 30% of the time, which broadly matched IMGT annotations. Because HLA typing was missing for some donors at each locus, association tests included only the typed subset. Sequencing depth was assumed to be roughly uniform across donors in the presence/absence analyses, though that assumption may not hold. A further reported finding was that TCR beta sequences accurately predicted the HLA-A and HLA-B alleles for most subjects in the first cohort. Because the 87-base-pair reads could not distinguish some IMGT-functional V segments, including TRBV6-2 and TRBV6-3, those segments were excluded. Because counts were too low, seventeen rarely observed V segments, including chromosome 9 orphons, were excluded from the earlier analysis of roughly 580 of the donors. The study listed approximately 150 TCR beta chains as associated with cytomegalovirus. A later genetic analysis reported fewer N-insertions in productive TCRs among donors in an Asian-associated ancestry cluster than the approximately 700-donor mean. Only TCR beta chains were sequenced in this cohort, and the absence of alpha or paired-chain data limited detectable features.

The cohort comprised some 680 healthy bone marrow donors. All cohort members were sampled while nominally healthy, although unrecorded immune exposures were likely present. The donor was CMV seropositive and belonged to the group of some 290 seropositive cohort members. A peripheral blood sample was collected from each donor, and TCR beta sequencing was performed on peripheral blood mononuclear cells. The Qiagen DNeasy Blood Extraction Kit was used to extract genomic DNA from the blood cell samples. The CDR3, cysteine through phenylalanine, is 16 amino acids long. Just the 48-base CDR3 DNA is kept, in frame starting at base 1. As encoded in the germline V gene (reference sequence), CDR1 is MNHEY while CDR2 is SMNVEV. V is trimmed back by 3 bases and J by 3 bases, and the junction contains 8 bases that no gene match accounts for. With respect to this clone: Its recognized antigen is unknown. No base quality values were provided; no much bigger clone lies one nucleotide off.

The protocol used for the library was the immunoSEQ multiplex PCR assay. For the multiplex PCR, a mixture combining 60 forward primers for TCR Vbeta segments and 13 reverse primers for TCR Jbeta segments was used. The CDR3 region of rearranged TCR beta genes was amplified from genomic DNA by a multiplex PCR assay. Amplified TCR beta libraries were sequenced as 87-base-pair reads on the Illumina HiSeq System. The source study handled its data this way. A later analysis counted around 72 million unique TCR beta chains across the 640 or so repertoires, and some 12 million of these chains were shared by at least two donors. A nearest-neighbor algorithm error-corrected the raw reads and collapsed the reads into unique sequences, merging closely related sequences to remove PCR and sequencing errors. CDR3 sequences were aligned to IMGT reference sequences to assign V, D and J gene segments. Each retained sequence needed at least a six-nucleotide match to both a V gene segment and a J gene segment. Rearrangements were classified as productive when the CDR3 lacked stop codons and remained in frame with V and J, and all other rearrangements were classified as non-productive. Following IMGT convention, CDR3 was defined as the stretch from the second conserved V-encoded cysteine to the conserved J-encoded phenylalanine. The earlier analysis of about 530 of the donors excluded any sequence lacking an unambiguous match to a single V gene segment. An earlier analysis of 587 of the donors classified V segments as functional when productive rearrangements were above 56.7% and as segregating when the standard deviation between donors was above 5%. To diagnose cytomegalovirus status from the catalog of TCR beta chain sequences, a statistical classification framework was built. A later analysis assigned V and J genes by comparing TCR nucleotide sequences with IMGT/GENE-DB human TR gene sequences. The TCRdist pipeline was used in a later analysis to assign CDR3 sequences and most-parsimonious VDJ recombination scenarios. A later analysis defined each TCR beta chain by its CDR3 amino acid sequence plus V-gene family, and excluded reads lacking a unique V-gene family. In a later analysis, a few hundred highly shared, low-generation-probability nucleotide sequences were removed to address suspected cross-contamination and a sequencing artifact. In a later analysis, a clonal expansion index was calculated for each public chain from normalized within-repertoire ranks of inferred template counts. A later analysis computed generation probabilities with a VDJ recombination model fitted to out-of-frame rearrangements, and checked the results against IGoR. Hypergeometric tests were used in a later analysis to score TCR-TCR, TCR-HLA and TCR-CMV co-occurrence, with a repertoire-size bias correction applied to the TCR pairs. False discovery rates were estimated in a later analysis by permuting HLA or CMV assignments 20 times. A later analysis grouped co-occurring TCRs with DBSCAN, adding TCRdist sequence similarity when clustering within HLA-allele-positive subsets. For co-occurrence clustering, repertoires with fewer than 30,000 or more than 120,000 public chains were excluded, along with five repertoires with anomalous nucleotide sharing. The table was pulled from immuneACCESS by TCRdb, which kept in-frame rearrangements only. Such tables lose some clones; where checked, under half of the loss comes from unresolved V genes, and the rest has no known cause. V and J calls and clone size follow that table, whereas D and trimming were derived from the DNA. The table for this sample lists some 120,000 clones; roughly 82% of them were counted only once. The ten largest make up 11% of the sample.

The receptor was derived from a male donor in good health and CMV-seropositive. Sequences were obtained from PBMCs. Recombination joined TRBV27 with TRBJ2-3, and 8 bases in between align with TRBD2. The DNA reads TGTGCCAGCAGTTTCCAAGCGGGAGAGGGGACAGATACGCAGTATTTT. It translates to CASSFQAGEGTDTQYF.